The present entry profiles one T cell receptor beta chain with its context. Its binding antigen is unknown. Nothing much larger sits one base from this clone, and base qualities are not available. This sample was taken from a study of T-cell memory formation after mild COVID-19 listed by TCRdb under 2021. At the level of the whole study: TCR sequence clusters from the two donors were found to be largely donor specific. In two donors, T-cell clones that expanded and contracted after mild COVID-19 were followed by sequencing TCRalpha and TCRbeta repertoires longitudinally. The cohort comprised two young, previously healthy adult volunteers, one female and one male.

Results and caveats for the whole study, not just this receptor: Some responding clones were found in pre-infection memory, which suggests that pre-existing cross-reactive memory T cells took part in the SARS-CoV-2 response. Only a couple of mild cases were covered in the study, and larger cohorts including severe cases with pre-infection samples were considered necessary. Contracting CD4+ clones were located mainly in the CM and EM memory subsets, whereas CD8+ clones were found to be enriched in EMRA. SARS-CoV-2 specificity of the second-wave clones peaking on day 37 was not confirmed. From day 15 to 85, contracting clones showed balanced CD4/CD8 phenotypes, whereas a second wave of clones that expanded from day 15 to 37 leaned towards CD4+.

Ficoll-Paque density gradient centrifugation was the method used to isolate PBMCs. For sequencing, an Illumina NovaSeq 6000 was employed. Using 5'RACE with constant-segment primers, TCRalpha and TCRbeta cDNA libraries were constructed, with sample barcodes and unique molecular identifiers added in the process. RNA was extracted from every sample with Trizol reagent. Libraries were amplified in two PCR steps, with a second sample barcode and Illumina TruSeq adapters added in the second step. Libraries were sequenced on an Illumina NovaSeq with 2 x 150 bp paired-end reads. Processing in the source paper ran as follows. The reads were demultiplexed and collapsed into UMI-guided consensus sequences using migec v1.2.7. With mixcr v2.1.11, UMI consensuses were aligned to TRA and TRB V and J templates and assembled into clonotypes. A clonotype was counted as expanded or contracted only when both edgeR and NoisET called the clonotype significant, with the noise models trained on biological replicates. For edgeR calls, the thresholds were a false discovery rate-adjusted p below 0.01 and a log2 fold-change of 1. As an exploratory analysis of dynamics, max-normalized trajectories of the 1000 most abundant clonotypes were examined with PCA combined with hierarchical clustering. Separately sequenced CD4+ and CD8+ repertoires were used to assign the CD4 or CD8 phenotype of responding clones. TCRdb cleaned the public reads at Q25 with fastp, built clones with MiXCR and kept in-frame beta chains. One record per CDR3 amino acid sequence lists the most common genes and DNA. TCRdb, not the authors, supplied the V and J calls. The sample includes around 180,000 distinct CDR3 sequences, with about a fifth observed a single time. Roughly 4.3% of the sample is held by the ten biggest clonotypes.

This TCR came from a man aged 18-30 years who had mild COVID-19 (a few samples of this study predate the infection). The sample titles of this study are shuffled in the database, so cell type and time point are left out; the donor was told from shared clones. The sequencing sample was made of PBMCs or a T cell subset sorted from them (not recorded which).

The bases are TGTGCCAGCAGCTTGGAACTAGCGGCAGATACGCAGTATTTT. The resulting protein is CASSLELAADTQYF. The receptor chain draws on TRBV5-4 and TRBJ2-3; the central 8 bases match TRBD2. The CDR3 runs 14 residues from the cysteine to the phenylalanine. Left in the record is the CDR3 DNA by itself, 42 bases read in frame from the first base. CDR1 and CDR2, per the germline V gene (reference sequence), are SGHNT and YYREEE. Trimming takes 0 bases off V and 4 bases off J; junction bases not matched to a gene: 1.